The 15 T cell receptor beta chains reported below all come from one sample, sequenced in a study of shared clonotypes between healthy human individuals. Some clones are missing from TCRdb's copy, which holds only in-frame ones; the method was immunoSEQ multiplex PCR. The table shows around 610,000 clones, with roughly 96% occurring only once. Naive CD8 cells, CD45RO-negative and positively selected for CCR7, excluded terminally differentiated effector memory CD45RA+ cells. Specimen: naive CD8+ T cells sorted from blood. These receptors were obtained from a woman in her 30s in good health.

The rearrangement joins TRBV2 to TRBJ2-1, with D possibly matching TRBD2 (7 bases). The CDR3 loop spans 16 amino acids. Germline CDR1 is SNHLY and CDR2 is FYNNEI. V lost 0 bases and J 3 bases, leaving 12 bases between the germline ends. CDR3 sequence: CASSEAGGAGYNEQFF. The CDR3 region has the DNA TGTGCCAGCAGTGAAGCGGGGGGGGCCGGCTACAATGAGCAGTTCTTC. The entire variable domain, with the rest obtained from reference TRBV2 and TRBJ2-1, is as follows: EPEVTQTPSHQVTQMGQEVILRCVPISNHLYFYWYRQILGQKVEFLVSFYNNEISEKSEIFDDQFSVERPDGSNFTLKIRSTKLEDSAMYFCASSEAGGAGYNEQFFGPGTRLTVL.

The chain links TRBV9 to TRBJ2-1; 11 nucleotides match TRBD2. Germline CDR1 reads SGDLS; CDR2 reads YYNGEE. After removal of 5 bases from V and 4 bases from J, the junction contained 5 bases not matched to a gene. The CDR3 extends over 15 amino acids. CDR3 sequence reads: CASSEGLAEYNEQFF. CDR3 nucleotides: TGTGCCAGCAGTGAGGGACTAGCGGAGTACAATGAGCAGTTCTTC. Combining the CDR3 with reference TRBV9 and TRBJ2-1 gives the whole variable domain DSGVTQTPKHLITATGQRVTLRCSPRSGDLSVYWYQQSLDQGLQFLIQYYNGEERAKGNILERFSAQQFPDLHSELNLSSLELGDSALYFCASSEGLAEYNEQFFGPGTRLTVL.

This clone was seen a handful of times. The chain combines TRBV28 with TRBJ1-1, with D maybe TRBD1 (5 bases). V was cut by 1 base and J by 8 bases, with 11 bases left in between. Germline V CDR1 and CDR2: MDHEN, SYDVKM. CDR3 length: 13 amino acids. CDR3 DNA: TGTGCCAGCAGTTTATTGCGTAACAGGGAAGCTTTCTTT. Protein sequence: CASSLLRNREAFF. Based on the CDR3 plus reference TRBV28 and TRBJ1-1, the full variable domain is DVKVTQSSRYLVKRTGEKVFLECVQDMDHENMFWYRQDPGLGLRLIYFSYDVKMKEKGDIPEGYSVSREKKERFSLILESASTNQTSMYLCASSLLRNREAFFGQGTRLTVV.

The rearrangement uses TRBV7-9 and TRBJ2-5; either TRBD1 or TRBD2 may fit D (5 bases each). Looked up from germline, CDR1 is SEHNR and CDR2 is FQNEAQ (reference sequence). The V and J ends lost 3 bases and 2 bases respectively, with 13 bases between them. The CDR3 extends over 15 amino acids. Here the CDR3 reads CASSLRDRGQETQYF. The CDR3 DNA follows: TGTGCCAGCAGCTTGAGGGACCGCGGACAAGAGACCCAGTACTTC.

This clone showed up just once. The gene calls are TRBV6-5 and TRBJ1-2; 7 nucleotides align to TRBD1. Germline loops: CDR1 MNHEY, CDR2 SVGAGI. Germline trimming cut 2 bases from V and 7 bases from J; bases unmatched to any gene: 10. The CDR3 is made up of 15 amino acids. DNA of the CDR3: TGTGCCAGCAGTTACATCGGACAGGCCAATTCTGGCTACACCTTC. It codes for CASSYIGQANSGYTF.

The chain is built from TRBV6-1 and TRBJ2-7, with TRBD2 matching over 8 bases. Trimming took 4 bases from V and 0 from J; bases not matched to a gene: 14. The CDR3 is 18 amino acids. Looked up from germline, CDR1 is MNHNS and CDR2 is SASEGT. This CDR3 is CASSAPALVAGTSYEQYF. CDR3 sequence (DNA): TGTGCCAGCAGTGCCCCTGCGTTGGTAGCGGGGACCTCCTACGAGCAGTACTTC.

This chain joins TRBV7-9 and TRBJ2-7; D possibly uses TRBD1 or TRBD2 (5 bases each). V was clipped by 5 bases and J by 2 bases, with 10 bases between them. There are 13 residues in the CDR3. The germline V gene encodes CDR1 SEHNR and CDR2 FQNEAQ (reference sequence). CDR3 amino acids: CASSQTAAYEQYF. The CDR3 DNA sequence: TGTGCCAGCAGCCAGACAGCGGCCTACGAGCAGTACTTC.

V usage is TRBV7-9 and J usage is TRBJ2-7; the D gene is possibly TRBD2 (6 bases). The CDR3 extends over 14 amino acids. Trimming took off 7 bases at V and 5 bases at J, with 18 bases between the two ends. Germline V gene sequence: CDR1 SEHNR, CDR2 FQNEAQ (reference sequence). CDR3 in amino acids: CASTPAGTHDEQYF. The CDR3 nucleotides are TGTGCCAGCACCCCTGCCGGGACTCACGACGAGCAGTACTTC.

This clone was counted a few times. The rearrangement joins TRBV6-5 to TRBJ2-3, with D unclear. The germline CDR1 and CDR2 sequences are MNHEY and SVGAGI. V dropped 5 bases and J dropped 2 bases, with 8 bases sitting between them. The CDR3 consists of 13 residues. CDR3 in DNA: TGTGCCAGCAGTGCCGACAACACAGATACGCAGTATTTT. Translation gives CASSADNTDTQYF.

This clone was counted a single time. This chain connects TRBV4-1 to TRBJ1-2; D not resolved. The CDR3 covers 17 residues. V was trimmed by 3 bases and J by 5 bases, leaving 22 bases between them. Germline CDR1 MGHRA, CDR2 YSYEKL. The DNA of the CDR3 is TGCGCCAGCAGCCACAGGAGCGGGCGTACGGGCGATTATGGCTACACCTTC. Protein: CASSHRSGRTGDYGYTF.

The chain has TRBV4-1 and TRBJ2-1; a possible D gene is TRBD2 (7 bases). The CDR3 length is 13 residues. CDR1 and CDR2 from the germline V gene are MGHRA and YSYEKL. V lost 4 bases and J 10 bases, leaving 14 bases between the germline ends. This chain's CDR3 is CASSLSGGREQFF. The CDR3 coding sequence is TGCGCCAGCAGCCTATCGGGGGGCCGCGAGCAGTTCTTC.

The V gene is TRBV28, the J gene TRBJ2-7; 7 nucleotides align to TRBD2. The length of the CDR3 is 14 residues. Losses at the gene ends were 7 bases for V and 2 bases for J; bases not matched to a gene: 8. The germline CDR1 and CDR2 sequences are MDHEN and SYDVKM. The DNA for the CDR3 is TGTGCCAGCACCGTCAGCGGGATCCCCTACGAGCAGTACTTC. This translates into CASTVSGIPYEQYF.

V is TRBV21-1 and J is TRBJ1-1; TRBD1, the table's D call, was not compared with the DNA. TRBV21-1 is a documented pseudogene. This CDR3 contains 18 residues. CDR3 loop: CASSNPIERAGKNTEAFF. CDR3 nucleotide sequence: TGTGCCAGCAGCAACCCAATAGAACGGGCAGGGAAGAACACTGAAGCTTTCTTT.

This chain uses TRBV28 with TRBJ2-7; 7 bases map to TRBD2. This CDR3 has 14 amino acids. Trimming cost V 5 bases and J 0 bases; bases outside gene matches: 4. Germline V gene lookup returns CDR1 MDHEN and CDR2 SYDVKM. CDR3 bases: TGTGCCAGCAGTCTTCTAGCGGACTCCTACGAGCAGTACTTC. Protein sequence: CASSLLADSYEQYF.

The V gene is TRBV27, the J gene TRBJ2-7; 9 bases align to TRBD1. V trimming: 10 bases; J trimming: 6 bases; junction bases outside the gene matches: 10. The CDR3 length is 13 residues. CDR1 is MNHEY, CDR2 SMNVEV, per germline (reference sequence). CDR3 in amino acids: CATTGQGSVEQYF. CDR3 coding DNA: TGTGCCACCACGGGACAGGGTTCCGTCGAGCAGTACTTC.